A selection of T cell receptor beta chains follows, all from one sample in a study of T-cell memory formation after mild COVID-19. TCRdb re-called the 5' RACE reads through MiXCR, storing one row per CDR3 protein. The sample records under 550,000 distinct CDR3 sequences, roughly 18% being singletons. The sample consisted of PBMCs or a T cell subset sorted from them (not recorded which). Source of these receptors: a man between 18 and 35 years old who had mild COVID-19 (a few samples of this study predate the infection). Cell type and time point are not known. Each CDR3 is given with its conserved first and last residue. Fields, in order: CDR3 length, D gene, J gene, V gene, clone size, CDR3 DNA, CDR3 protein. A D gene is named only where the DNA matches it firmly. Size values are once, few and many counts, or a class for expanded clones, and some rows have none.

CDR3 length: 16; D gene: -; J gene: TRBJ2-2; V gene: TRBV27; clone size: -; CDR3 DNA: TGTGCCAGCAGTCGAAAGGGACATTCGAACACCGGGGAGCTGTTTTTT; CDR3 protein: CASSRKGHSNTGELFF
CDR3 length: 16; D gene: -; J gene: TRBJ2-6; V gene: TRBV6-6; clone size: -; CDR3 DNA: TGTGCCAGCAGAGACAGCAGGTACACTGGGGCCAACGTCCTGACTTTC; CDR3 protein: CASRDSRYTGANVLTF
CDR3 length: 14; D gene: TRBD1; J gene: TRBJ2-7; V gene: TRBV5-1; clone size: -; CDR3 DNA: TGCGCCAGCAGCTGGGACAGTTCCTCCTACGAGCAGTACTTC; CDR3 protein: CASSWDSSSYEQYF
CDR3 length: 14; D gene: -; J gene: TRBJ1-1; V gene: TRBV20-1; clone size: few; CDR3 DNA: TGCAGTGCTAGAGATTCGTCAGGGATCACTGAAGCTTTCTTT; CDR3 protein: CSARDSSGITEAFF
CDR3 length: 18; D gene: -; J gene: TRBJ2-7; V gene: TRBV4-2; clone size: -; CDR3 DNA: TGTGCCAGCAGCCACCAAGACATTAACCTACTCAGCTCCTACGAGCAGTACTTC; CDR3 protein: CASSHQDINLLSSYEQYF
CDR3 length: 15; D gene: -; J gene: TRBJ2-3; V gene: TRBV12-3/TRBV12-4; clone size: -; CDR3 DNA: TGTGCCAGCAGTTTAGGACGAGTTAGCACAGATACGCAGTATTTT; CDR3 protein: CASSLGRVSTDTQYF
CDR3 length: 11; D gene: -; J gene: TRBJ1-5; V gene: TRBV20-1; clone size: few; CDR3 DNA: TGCAGTGCTAGTGGGGGGTCGAGGAAGGATTTT; CDR3 protein: CSASGGSRKDF
CDR3 length: 13; D gene: -; J gene: TRBJ2-1; V gene: TRBV6-2/TRBV6-3; clone size: few; CDR3 DNA: TGTGCCAGCAGAACAAAGTTCCGCGTCGGGCAGTTCTTC; CDR3 protein: CASRTKFRVGQFF
CDR3 length: 13; D gene: -; J gene: TRBJ1-1; V gene: TRBV6-2/TRBV6-3; clone size: -; CDR3 DNA: TGTGCCAGCAGTTACTGGCAGGACACTGAAGCTTTCTTT; CDR3 protein: CASSYWQDTEAFF
CDR3 length: 13; D gene: TRBD2; J gene: TRBJ2-7; V gene: TRBV3-1; clone size: few; CDR3 DNA: TGTGCCACCCGGGAGGAAGGGTACTACGAGCAGTACTTC; CDR3 protein: CATREEGYYEQYF
CDR3 length: 13; D gene: -; J gene: TRBJ1-5; V gene: TRBV7-2; clone size: -; CDR3 DNA: TGTGCCAGCAGCTCCCGCGAGGATCAGCCCCAGCATTTT; CDR3 protein: CASSSREDQPQHF
CDR3 length: 14; D gene: -; J gene: TRBJ2-2; V gene: TRBV12-3/TRBV12-4; clone size: -; CDR3 DNA: TGTGCCAGCAGTTTCCTAGCAGGCACCGGGGAGCTGTTTTTT; CDR3 protein: CASSFLAGTGELFF
CDR3 length: 13; D gene: -; J gene: TRBJ1-6; V gene: TRBV7-2; clone size: -; CDR3 DNA: TGTGCCAGCAGTGACAGTGTAAATTCACCCCTCCACTTT; CDR3 protein: CASSDSVNSPLHF
CDR3 length: 16; D gene: -; J gene: TRBJ1-4; V gene: TRBV4-3; clone size: few; CDR3 DNA: TGCGCCAGCAGCCAAAGGTCGCAGGGCCGGGGGGAAAAACTGTTTTTT; CDR3 protein: CASSQRSQGRGEKLFF
CDR3 length: 14; D gene: -; J gene: TRBJ2-7; V gene: TRBV5-1; clone size: -; CDR3 DNA: TGCGCCAGCAGCCCGGACATTGGATCCTACGAGCAGTACTTC; CDR3 protein: CASSPDIGSYEQYF
CDR3 length: 16; D gene: TRBD2; J gene: TRBJ2-1; V gene: TRBV28; clone size: -; CDR3 DNA: TGTGCCAGCAGCGACGCTAGCGGGGGTCTGTACAATGAGCAGTTCTTC; CDR3 protein: CASSDASGGLYNEQFF
CDR3 length: 16; D gene: TRBD1; J gene: TRBJ2-5; V gene: TRBV5-1; clone size: few; CDR3 DNA: TGCGCCAGCAGCTTGTCCCCCCAGGGGGCTGGTGAGACCCAGTACTTC; CDR3 protein: CASSLSPQGAGETQYF
CDR3 length: 16; D gene: -; J gene: TRBJ1-5; V gene: TRBV7-2; clone size: -; CDR3 DNA: TGTGCCAGCAGCCCCTTGAGGGGTAGGGGCAATCAGCCCCAGCATTTT; CDR3 protein: CASSPLRGRGNQPQHF
CDR3 length: 14; D gene: -; J gene: TRBJ2-3; V gene: TRBV10-1; clone size: -; CDR3 DNA: TGCGCCCGGAGTTTCGGGGGGCCGCAAGATACGCAGTATTTT; CDR3 protein: CARSFGGPQDTQYF
CDR3 length: 13; D gene: TRBD1; J gene: TRBJ1-2; V gene: TRBV13; clone size: many; CDR3 DNA: TGTGCCAGCAGCTTAGGGACAGGGGGTGGCTACACCTTC; CDR3 protein: CASSLGTGGGYTF
CDR3 length: 12; D gene: -; J gene: TRBJ2-6; V gene: TRBV12-3/TRBV12-4; clone size: few; CDR3 DNA: TGTGCCAGCGGATTGGGGGCCAACGTCCTGACTTTC; CDR3 protein: CASGLGANVLTF
CDR3 length: 13; D gene: -; J gene: TRBJ1-2; V gene: TRBV7-2; clone size: -; CDR3 DNA: TGTGCCAGCAGCTTAGACCGTTTTTATGGCTACACCTTC; CDR3 protein: CASSLDRFYGYTF
CDR3 length: 14; D gene: -; J gene: TRBJ1-5; V gene: TRBV19; clone size: few; CDR3 DNA: TGTGCCAGTAACCAGGGGATTACCAATCAGCCCCAGCATTTT; CDR3 protein: CASNQGITNQPQHF
CDR3 length: 12; D gene: -; J gene: TRBJ2-3; V gene: TRBV20-1; clone size: few; CDR3 DNA: TGCAGTGCTCCTCCTAGCACAGATACGCAGTATTTT; CDR3 protein: CSAPPSTDTQYF
CDR3 length: 13; D gene: -; J gene: TRBJ1-1; V gene: TRBV18; clone size: few; CDR3 DNA: TGTGCCAGCTCGGGAGATGGACACTTAGAAGCTTTCTTT; CDR3 protein: CASSGDGHLEAFF
CDR3 length: 15; D gene: TRBD1; J gene: TRBJ2-1; V gene: TRBV24-1; clone size: many; CDR3 DNA: TGTGCCACCAGTGATCCGGGGACAGGGGGCAATGAGCAGTTCTTC; CDR3 protein: CATSDPGTGGNEQFF